Shown below are 2 T cell receptor beta chains from a single sample sequenced in a study of T-cell memory formation after mild COVID-19 (dated by TCRdb to the early 2020s). Libraries came from 5' RACE. TCRdb lists the instrument as Illumina NovaSeq 6000. The raw public data were reprocessed by TCRdb itself: fastp quality trimming at Q25, MiXCR clonotype calling, in-frame beta chains only. Identical CDR3 protein sequences are pooled into one entry, listed with their most common genes and DNA. The sample data list under 450,000 distinct CDR3 sequences, and around a quarter of these were observed just once. The top ten constitute about an eighth of the sample. The specimen was PBMCs or a T cell subset sorted from them (not recorded which). These receptors came from an adult woman who had mild COVID-19 (a few samples of this study predate the infection). The sample titles of this study are shuffled in the database, so cell type and time point are left out; the donor was told from shared clones.

The J gene is TRBJ2-1, the V gene TRBV2; D assignment may be TRBD1 or TRBD2 (5 bases each). The germline V and J ends were trimmed by 7 bases and 0 bases, with 7 bases remaining between them. Germline loops: CDR1 SNHLY, CDR2 FYNNEI. The CDR3 covers 13 residues. The chain's CDR3 is CASTGTSYNEQFF. The CDR3 nucleotides read TGTGCCAGCACAGGGACCTCCTACAATGAGCAGTTCTTC.

The genes are TRBV7-9 and TRBJ2-5; 8 positions agree with TRBD1. Germline CDR1 and CDR2: SEHNR and FQNEAQ (reference sequence). Trimming cost V 5 bases and J 5 bases; bases outside gene matches: 7. The CDR3 covers 14 residues. The CDR3 is CASSPDRVWETQYF. In nucleotides, the CDR3 is TGTGCCAGCAGCCCGGACAGGGTTTGGGAGACCCAGTACTTC.